This T cell receptor (beta chain) was observed in a study of regulatory T cells in long-lasting Graves disease. Looking at the study overall: Treatment with antithyroid drugs for over 5 years, together with positive TSH receptor antibodies, meant persistent Graves' disease.

Arm-PCR of CDR3 regions and iRepertoire HTBI primers were used to build TCR beta libraries. TCRdb reprocessed the multiplex PCR reads via MiXCR and lists one record per CDR3 protein. The sample lists 350,000 to 500,000 distinct CDR3 sequences; over 20% were seen once. V dropped 1 base and J dropped 3; count of bases not matched to a gene: 5. The CDR3 loop spans 15 amino acids. CDR1 is GTSNPN, CDR2 SVGIG, per germline (reference sequence). This clonotype turned up a few times. Its cognate antigen is unknown. General observations from the study: Shared public clonotypes totalled approximately 3,000 in persistent patients, compared with about a thousand in new patients. Owing to a sample size that was small, accuracy may have been reduced.

Stated time point: persistent/refractory GD, antithyroid drugs over 5 years with positive TRAb. PBMCs were the source of the RNA used for TCR sequencing. In each case, Graves' disease was diagnosed per American Thyroid Association guidelines. The source was peripheral blood mononuclear cells (PBMCs), collected when the disease was refractory, from a patient treated with antithyroid drugs. This TCR was sampled from a female donor with Graves disease. The chain is built from TRBV30 and TRBJ1-5; TRBD1 matches 8 bases. The CDR3 is CAWSDRTGYNQPQHF. The CDR3 DNA reads TGTGCCTGGAGTGACAGGACAGGGTACAATCAGCCCCAGCATTTT.